This T cell receptor (beta chain) derives from a study of blood T cell repertoires in COVID-19 (dated by TCRdb to 2019 to 2021). Concerning the study at large: Samples from collaborators originated in the United States, Italy and Spain and spanned both the acute and convalescent phases of COVID-19. The prospective study material was composed of cDNA or gDNA derived from T cells, B-cell-depleted T cells, or PBMCs. Where HLA class I and class II types were available, the types were taken from metadata supplied by the sample provider, not from assay-based typing. Nearly every sample came with metadata listing a de-identified subject ID, COVID-19 status, age in years and sex. Deeply sampled blood TCRbeta repertoires from subjects exposed to, actively infected with, or recovered from COVID-19 were included in the dataset. The repertoires were released in a freely available public database meant as a resource for research on the immune response to SARS-CoV-2. Samples came from the ongoing ImmuneRACE study (first 160 participants) plus 1,254 subjects from 6 global collaborators.

The germline V gene encodes CDR1 MNHEY and CDR2 SVGAGI. V loses 7 bases of germline sequence and J loses 6 bases, and the interval between the two ends is 10 bases. The CDR3 has 13 amino acids, counting the end cysteine and phenylalanine. The DNA shown is the 39-base CDR3, in frame from base 1. The collaborating institutions used their own protocols to collect whole blood in K2EDTA tubes. Collaborator samples were shipped for TCRbeta analysis as frozen whole blood, isolated PBMCs, or DNA extracted from either sample type. This clone has only a few counts. Its recognized antigen is unknown. The record has no base qualities; no much larger clone is one base away. TCRbeta CDR3 regions were amplified from genomic DNA by means of the immunoSEQ Assay, a bias-controlled multiplex PCR. On the authors' methods: The number of nucleated cells in each sample was estimated by amplification of reference gene primers within the assay. Sequence reads were collapsed and filtered to measure the absolute abundance of every unique TCRbeta CDR3 rearrangement. For each sample, productive Simpson clonality was calculated as the square root of Simpson's diversity index across productive rearrangements. Here the immuneACCESS table is served through TCRdb, limited to in-frame sequences with V and J called. Missing clones are a known gap in these copies; in checked studies unresolved V genes cover under half, and the rest lacks a known reason. From that table come the V and J calls and clone size; the DNA was used to work out D and trimming. The sample yields tens of thousands of clones; roughly 90% were counted once. Approximately 2.5% of the sample is taken by the ten largest.

Overall study outcomes, separate from this receptor: Clinical and demographic metadata were provided uncurated, with the amount varying by source and participant.

The V and J segments used are TRBV6-5 and TRBJ1-6; no D segment can be confidently identified. The sample comprised peripheral blood. This TCR was recovered from a human donor in a cohort sampled during active COVID-19. The nucleotide sequence is TGTGCCAGCAAGGAGGGCCTTAATTCACCCCTCCACTTT. This translates into CASKEGLNSPLHF.